This TCR beta chain was recovered during a study of T cells in localized non-small cell lung cancer. Whole-study results and caveats: Among blood samples, higher T cell density accompanied longer overall survival. Median approximately 58 top-100 tumor clones were shared with paired adjacent lung. The greatest T cell clonality was found in uninvolved adjacent lung (higher than in tumor).

The V gene's germline CDR1 is MDHEN and CDR2 SYDVKM. V lost 4 bases, J lost 4 bases, and 5 bases stayed unmatched. CDR3 length equals 14 residues. Method: immunoSEQ multiplex PCR; TCRdb's copy keeps in-frame clones and lacks some. The sample carries about 45,000 clones, roughly 91% recorded once. As for this clone: What it binds is not known.

V is TRBV28 and J is TRBJ2-5, with 8 bases identical to TRBD1. The receptor comes from a woman between 35 and 70 years old with stage II lung adenocarcinoma. This material consisted of PBMCs, taken before any cancer treatment. The CDR3, as DNA: TGTGCCAGCAGTTCAAGGACAGGGCGAGAGACCCAGTACTTC. It yields the protein CASSSRTGRETQYF. Full variable domain (missing parts from reference TRBV28 and TRBJ2-5): DVKVTQSSRYLVKRTGEKVFLECVQDMDHENMFWYRQDPGLGLRLIYFSYDVKMKEKGDIPEGYSVSREKKERFSLILESASTNQTSMYLCASSSRTGRETQYFGPGTRLLVL.